These 21 T cell receptor beta chains share one sample of origin, sequenced in a study of technical replicates of blood from a handful of donors. Assay used: immunoSEQ multiplex PCR; TCRdb lists only in-frame clones, some missing. The sample contains more than 75,000 clones, under 95% of which appear only once. Input material: T cells isolated from PBMCs. These TCRs come from a human donor in good health.

The chain is built from TRBV11-1 and TRBJ2-7; 12 bases line up with TRBD2. Germline loops: CDR1 SGHAT, CDR2 FQDESV (reference sequence). The CDR3 sequence is 17 residues long. The ends lost 2 bases at V and 5 bases at J; junction bases unmatched: 10. The CDR3 nucleotides are TGTGCCAGCAGCTTATTTGAATGGCGGACTAGCGGGAACGAGCAGTACTTC. It is translated as CASSLFEWRTSGNEQYF.

This chain uses TRBV5-1 with TRBJ2-3, with D hard to call. CDR1 and CDR2 from the germline V gene are SGHRS and YFSETQ. The CDR3 has 15 amino acids. V lost 3 bases, J lost 0 bases, and 11 bases lay in between. The CDR3 region is CASSSRPGSTDTQYF. The CDR3 DNA sequence: TGCGCCAGCAGCTCCCGCCCCGGTAGCACAGATACGCAGTATTTT.

The V gene is TRBV9, the J gene TRBJ2-3, with 7 bases identical to TRBD2. The CDR3 runs to 14 residues. The V gene's germline CDR1 is SGDLS and CDR2 YYNGEE. Trimming at V came to 0 bases and at J to 6 bases, leaving 4 bases not matched to a gene. CDR3 protein: CASSVGIGGDTQYF. In DNA form, the CDR3 reads TGTGCCAGCAGCGTAGGAATCGGGGGGGATACGCAGTATTTT. Full variable domain (missing parts from reference TRBV9 and TRBJ2-3): DSGVTQTPKHLITATGQRVTLRCSPRSGDLSVYWYQQSLDQGLQFLIQYYNGEERAKGNILERFSAQQFPDLHSELNLSSLELGDSALYFCASSVGIGGDTQYFGPGTRLTVL.

The rearrangement joins TRBV7-2 to TRBJ1-5; D unresolved. V was cut by 5 bases and J by 3 bases, with 11 bases left in between. Germline CDR1 reads SGHTA; CDR2 reads FQGNSA. The CDR3 spans 14 residues. The CDR3 DNA reads as TGTGCCAGCAGCCCCGACGGACTCAATCAGCCCCAGCATTTT. Its translation: CASSPDGLNQPQHF.

This sequence joins TRBV5-1 and TRBJ2-7; D perhaps matches TRBD2 (5 bases). V lost 3 bases and J lost 3, with 13 bases in between. CDR1 is SGHRS and CDR2 is YFSETQ in the germline V gene. The CDR3 loop spans 14 amino acids. The CDR3 DNA reads as TGCGCCAGCAGCTCGGCTAGCAGCTACTACGAGCAGTACTTC. This encodes CASSSASSYYEQYF.

This clone was seen more than once but under ten times. This sequence joins TRBV10-1 and TRBJ2-5; 13 bases are a match to TRBD2. Germline CDR1 is WNHNN and CDR2 is SYGVQD (reference sequence). The V gene end was trimmed by 5 bases and the J gene end by 1 base; junction bases not matched to a gene: 4. The CDR3 loop spans 16 amino acids. The CDR3 is CASSQGLAGAQETQYF. CDR3 in DNA: TGCGCCAGCAGTCAAGGACTAGCGGGGGCCCAAGAGACCCAGTACTTC.

This clone was observed a single time. The chain links TRBV9 to TRBJ2-1; 8 nucleotides match TRBD2. The CDR3 extends over 13 amino acids. The V gene's germline CDR1 is SGDLS and CDR2 YYNGEE. J gave up 6 bases and V 1 base, and 0 bases lay outside the gene matches. The CDR3 nucleotides are TGTGCCAGCAGCGTAACTAGCGGCAATGAGCAGTTCTTC. This codes for CASSVTSGNEQFF.

The V gene is TRBV27, the J gene TRBJ2-2; the match to TRBD2 covers 13 bases. Germline V gives CDR1 MNHEY, CDR2 SMNVEV (reference sequence). The CDR3 has 15 residues. V was pared by 8 bases and J by 9 bases, with 9 bases of the junction left unmatched. The CDR3: CASSGTSGTFWELFF. The CDR3 DNA is TGTGCCAGCTCCGGGACTAGCGGGACATTTTGGGAGCTGTTTTTT.

The rearrangement uses TRBV6-5 and TRBJ1-4; 9 positions match TRBD1. The CDR3 has 14 amino acids. Germline V gene data show CDR1 as MNHEY and CDR2 as SVGAGI. The V gene end was trimmed by 8 bases and the J gene end by 8 bases; junction bases not matched to a gene: 9. The CDR3 DNA reads TGTGCCAGCGGACGGACAGGGGTTCAGGAAAAACTGTTTTTT. It yields the protein CASGRTGVQEKLFF.

The genes are TRBV6-5 and TRBJ2-7; 9 bases agree with TRBD2. The CDR3 sequence is 15 residues long. The germline V gene has CDR1 MNHEY and CDR2 SVGAGI. V shed 7 bases and J 0 bases; nucleotides not matched to a gene: 7. In DNA form, the CDR3 reads TGTGCCAGCACCTACACAGCGGGGGGCTCCTACGAGCAGTACTTC. This translates into CASTYTAGGSYEQYF.

This sequence joins TRBV19 and TRBJ1-1, with a weak D call TRBD1 (5 bases). The CDR3 length is 10 residues. Germline CDR1 and CDR2: LNHDA and SQIVND (reference sequence). The V and J ends lost 7 bases and 8 bases respectively, with 8 bases between them. Here the CDR3 reads CASTGLEAFF. The CDR3 nucleotides read TGTGCCAGTACGGGACTCGAAGCTTTCTTT.

The chain has TRBV7-9 and TRBJ2-7; 9 bases map to TRBD2. Germline CDR1 is SEHNR and CDR2 is FQNEAQ (reference sequence). The CDR3 has 14 residues. Unmatched junction bases numbered 5, after V lost 2 bases and J lost 6 bases. The CDR3 protein is CASSLTRGGSEQYF. DNA of the CDR3: TGTGCCAGCAGCTTAACGCGGGGGGGCAGCGAGCAGTACTTC.

The CDR3 protein is CSALSYEQYF. The DNA of the CDR3 is TGCAGTGCTTTATCCTACGAGCAGTACTTC. The chain employs TRBV20-1 and TRBJ2-7; no definite D call. Germline-derived CDR1 and CDR2 are DFQATT and SNEGSKA (reference sequence). This CDR3 has 10 amino acids. V gave up 5 bases and J gave up 1 base, with 3 bases separating them.

The chain has TRBV19 and TRBJ2-2; 9 bases are a match to TRBD1. J gave up 4 bases and V 4 bases, and 4 bases lay outside the gene matches. This CDR3 has 15 amino acids. The germline CDR1 and CDR2 sequences are LNHDA and SQIVND (reference sequence). This CDR3 reads CASSTDRGVTGELFF. CDR3 coding DNA: TGTGCCAGTAGTACGGACAGGGGAGTCACCGGGGAGCTGTTTTTT.

The V call is TRBV4-2, the J call TRBJ2-1, with 8 bases that match TRBD2. Germline V gene data show CDR1 as LGHNA and CDR2 as YNFKEQ. There are 16 residues in the CDR3. The V and J ends lost 0 bases and 4 bases, in that order; junction bases with no gene match: 5. The CDR3 here is CASSQEGRGVYNEQFF. DNA for the CDR3: TGTGCCAGCAGCCAAGAGGGGCGGGGGGTGTACAATGAGCAGTTCTTC.

The rearrangement joins TRBV18 to TRBJ2-5; TRBD1 matches at 10 bases. The CDR3 runs to 15 residues. Per germline, CDR1 KGHSH and CDR2 LQKENI. The ends lost 3 bases at V and 4 bases at J; junction bases unmatched: 5. The CDR3 is CASSPLTGGPETQYF. The CDR3 bases are TGTGCCAGCTCACCCCTGACAGGGGGCCCAGAGACCCAGTACTTC.

The chain couples TRBV11-1 to TRBJ2-7, with D tentatively TRBD1 (5 bases). The germline gives CDR1 SGHAT, CDR2 FQDESV (reference sequence). Trimming left V 1 base short and J 3 bases short, with 7 bases between. The CDR3 runs 13 residues. As DNA, the CDR3 is TGTGCCAGCAGCTTAGGACAGAACTACGAGCAGTACTTC. Its protein product is CASSLGQNYEQYF.

The V and J genes are TRBV5-1 and TRBJ2-1, with 8 bases that match TRBD2. The CDR3 is 16 residues long. The V gene end was trimmed by 4 bases and the J gene end by 4 bases; junction bases not matched to a gene: 10. Germline loops: CDR1 SGHRS, CDR2 YFSETQ. CDR3 sequence reads: CASSPQGAGDYNEQFF. The CDR3 DNA reads as TGCGCCAGCAGCCCCCAAGGAGCGGGGGATTACAATGAGCAGTTCTTC. The full variable domain, rest sourced from reference TRBV5-1 and TRBJ2-1, is KAGVTQTPRYLIKTRGQQVTLSCSPISGHRSVSWYQQTPGQGLQFLFEYFSETQRNKGNFPGRFSGRQFSNSRSEMNVSTLELGDSALYLCASSPQGAGDYNEQFFGPGTRLTVL.

The V gene is TRBV28, the J gene TRBJ2-6, with D tentatively TRBD1 (5 bases). Germline V CDR1 and CDR2: MDHEN, SYDVKM. There are 17 residues in the CDR3. V was cut by 5 bases and J by 0 bases, with 14 bases left in between. The DNA for the CDR3 is TGTGCCAGCAGTCACCTTTTCGACAGCTCTGGGGCCAACGTCCTGACTTTC. Translated, it gives CASSHLFDSSGANVLTF.

The chain couples TRBV19 to TRBJ2-7; D gene unclear. Germline V CDR1 and CDR2: LNHDA, SQIVND (reference sequence). This CDR3 spans 14 amino acids. Trimming took off 6 bases at V and 3 bases at J, with 15 bases between the two ends. The CDR3 DNA reads TGTGCCAGTAGGATTCAAGCGTTCGACTACGAGCAGTACTTC. Protein sequence: CASRIQAFDYEQYF. Full variable domain (remainder filled in from reference TRBV19 and TRBJ2-7): DGGITQSPKYLFRKEGQNVTLSCEQNLNHDAMYWYRQDPGQGLRLIYYSQIVNDFQKGDIAEGYSVSREKKESFPLTVTSAQKNPTAFYLCASRIQAFDYEQYFGPGTRLTVT.

The chain recombines TRBV7-9 with TRBJ2-6; 7 bases fit TRBD1. The germline CDR1 and CDR2 sequences are SEHNR and FQNEAQ (reference sequence). V lost 5 bases, J lost 0 bases, and 7 bases stayed unmatched. CDR3 length equals 17 residues. The CDR3 DNA is TGTGCCAGCAGCGACCGGGACAGAGGCTCTGGGGCCAACGTCCTGACTTTC. Amino acids: CASSDRDRGSGANVLTF.